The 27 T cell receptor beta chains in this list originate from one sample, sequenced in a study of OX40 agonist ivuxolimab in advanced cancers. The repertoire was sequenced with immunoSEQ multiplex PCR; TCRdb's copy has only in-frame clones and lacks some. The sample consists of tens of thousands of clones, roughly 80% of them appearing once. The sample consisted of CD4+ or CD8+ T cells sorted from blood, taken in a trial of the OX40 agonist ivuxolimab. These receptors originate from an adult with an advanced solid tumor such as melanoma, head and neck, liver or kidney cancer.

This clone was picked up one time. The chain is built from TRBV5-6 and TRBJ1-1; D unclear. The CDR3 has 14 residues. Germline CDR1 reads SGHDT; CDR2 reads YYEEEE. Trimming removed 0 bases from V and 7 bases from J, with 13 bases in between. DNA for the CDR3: TGTGCCAGCAGCTTGGCGTTCAGTATGGATGAAGCTTTCTTT. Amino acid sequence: CASSLAFSMDEAFF.

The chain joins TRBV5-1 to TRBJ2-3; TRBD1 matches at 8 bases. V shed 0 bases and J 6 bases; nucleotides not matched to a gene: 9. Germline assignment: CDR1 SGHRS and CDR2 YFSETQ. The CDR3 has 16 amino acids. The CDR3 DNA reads TGCGCCAGCAGCTTGGCAGGGACAGGAGTAGGGGATACGCAGTATTTT. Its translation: CASSLAGTGVGDTQYF.

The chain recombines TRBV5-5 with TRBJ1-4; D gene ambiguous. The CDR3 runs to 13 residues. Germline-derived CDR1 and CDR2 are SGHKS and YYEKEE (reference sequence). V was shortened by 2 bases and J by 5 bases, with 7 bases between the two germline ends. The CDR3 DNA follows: TGTGCCAGCAGCTTCCGGGGAAATGAAAAACTGTTTTTT. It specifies CASSFRGNEKLFF.

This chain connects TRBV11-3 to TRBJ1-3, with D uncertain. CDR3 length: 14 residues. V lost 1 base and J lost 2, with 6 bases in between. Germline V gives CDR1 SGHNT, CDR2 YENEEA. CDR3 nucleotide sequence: TGTGCCAGCAGCTTAGGGGTCGCTGGAAACACCATATATTTT. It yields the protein CASSLGVAGNTIYF.

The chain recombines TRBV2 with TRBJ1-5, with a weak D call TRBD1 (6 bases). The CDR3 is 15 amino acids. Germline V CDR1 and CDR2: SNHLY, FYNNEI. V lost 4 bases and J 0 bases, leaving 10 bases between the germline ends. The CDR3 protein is CASSADSYSNQPQHF. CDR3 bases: TGTGCCAGCAGTGCGGACAGCTATAGCAATCAGCCCCAGCATTTT.

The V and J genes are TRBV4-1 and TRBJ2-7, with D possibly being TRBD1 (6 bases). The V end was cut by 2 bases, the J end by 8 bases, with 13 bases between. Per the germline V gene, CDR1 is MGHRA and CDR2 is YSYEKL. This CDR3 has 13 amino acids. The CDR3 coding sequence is TGCGCCAGCAGCCAAAGCACAGGGACGAAGCAGTACTTC. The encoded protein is CASSQSTGTKQYF.

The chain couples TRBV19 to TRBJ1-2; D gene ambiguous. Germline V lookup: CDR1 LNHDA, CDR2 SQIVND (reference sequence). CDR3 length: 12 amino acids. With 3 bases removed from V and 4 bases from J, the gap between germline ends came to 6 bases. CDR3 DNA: TGTGCCAGTAGTATTTACGGCTATGGCTACACCTTC. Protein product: CASSIYGYGYTF.

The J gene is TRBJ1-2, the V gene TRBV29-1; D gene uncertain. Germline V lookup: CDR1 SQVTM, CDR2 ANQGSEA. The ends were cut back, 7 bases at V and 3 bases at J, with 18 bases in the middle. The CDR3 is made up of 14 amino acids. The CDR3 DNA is TGCAGCGCCTCTTTGGGCCTGGTCGACTATGGCTACACCTTC. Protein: CSASLGLVDYGYTF.

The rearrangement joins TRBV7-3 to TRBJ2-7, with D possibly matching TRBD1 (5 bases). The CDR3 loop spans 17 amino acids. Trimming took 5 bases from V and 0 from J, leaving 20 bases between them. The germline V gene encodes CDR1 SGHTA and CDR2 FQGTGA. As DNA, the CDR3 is TGTGCCAGCAGCGTCTTAATAGCAGGGCCTAGCTCCTACGAGCAGTACTTC. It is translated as CASSVLIAGPSSYEQYF.

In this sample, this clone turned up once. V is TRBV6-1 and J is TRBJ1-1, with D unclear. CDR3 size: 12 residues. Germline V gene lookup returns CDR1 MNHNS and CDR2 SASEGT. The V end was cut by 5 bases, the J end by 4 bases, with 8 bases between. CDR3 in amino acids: CASSLSSTEAFF. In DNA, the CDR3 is TGTGCCAGCAGTCTGTCCAGCACTGAAGCTTTCTTT.

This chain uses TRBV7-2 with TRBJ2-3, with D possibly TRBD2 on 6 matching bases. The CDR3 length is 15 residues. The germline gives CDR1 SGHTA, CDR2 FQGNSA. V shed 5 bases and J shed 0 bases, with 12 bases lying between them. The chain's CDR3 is CASSQSGYSTDTQYF. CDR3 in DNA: TGTGCCAGCAGCCAAAGCGGGTATAGCACAGATACGCAGTATTTT.

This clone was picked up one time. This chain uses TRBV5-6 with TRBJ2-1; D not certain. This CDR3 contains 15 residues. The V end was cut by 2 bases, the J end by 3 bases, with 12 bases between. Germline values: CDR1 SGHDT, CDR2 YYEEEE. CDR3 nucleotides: TGTGCCAGCAGCTTCAAAGGTCGGAACTACAATGAGCAGTTCTTC. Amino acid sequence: CASSFKGRNYNEQFF.

CDR3 region: CASSPGAQAQHF. CDR3 in DNA: TGTGCCAGCAGCCCAGGGGCCCAAGCCCAGCATTTT. The gene calls are TRBV2 and TRBJ1-5, with a tentative D call TRBD1 (6 bases). V lost 6 bases, J lost 11 bases, and 14 bases lay in between. CDR1 SNHLY and CDR2 FYNNEI come from the germline V gene. CDR3 length: 12 residues.

CDR3 sequence reads: CASSPISGRLTEAFF. CDR3 DNA sequence: TGTGCCAGCTCACCGATTTCGGGACGCCTGACTGAAGCTTTCTTT. The V call is TRBV18, the J call TRBJ1-1, with TRBD1 as a possible D gene (5 bases). The CDR3 has 15 residues. V lost 3 bases and J 5 bases, leaving 16 bases between the germline ends. Germline lookup yields CDR1 KGHSH and CDR2 LQKENI. Complete variable domain (other parts from reference TRBV18 and TRBJ1-1): NAGVMQNPRHLVRRRGQEARLRCSPMKGHSHVYWYRQLPEEGLKFMVYLQKENIIDESGMPKERFSAEFPKEGPSILRIQQVVRGDSAAYFCASSPISGRLTEAFFGQGTRLTVV.

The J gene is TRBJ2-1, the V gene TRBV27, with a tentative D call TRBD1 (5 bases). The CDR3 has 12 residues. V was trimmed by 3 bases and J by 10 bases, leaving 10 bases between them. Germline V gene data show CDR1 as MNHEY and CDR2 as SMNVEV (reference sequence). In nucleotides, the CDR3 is TGTGCCAGCAGTTTGACGGCAGGGGAGCAGTTCTTC. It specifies CASSLTAGEQFF.

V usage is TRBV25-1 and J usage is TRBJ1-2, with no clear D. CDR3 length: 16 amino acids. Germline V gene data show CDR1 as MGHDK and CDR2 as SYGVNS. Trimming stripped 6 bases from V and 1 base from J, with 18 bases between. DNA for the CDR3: TGTGCCAGCAGGGATGACCTTGAAGGGATTAACTATGGCTACACCTTC. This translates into CASRDDLEGINYGYTF.

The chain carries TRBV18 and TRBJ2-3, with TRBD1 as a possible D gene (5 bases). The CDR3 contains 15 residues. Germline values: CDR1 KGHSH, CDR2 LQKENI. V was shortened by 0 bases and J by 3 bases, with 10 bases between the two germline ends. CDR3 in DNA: TGTGCCAGCTCACCACCGAGGACACCAACAGATACGCAGTATTTT. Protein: CASSPPRTPTDTQYF.

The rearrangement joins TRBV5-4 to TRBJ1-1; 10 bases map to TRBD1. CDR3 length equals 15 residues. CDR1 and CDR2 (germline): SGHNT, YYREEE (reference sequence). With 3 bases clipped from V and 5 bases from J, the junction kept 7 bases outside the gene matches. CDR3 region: CASSSTDRGETEAFF. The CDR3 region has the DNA TGTGCCAGCAGCTCAACGGACAGGGGGGAAACTGAAGCTTTCTTT. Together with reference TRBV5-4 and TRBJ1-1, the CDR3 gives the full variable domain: ETGVTQSPTHLIKTRGQQVTLRCSSQSGHNTVSWYQQALGQGPQFIFQYYREEENGRGNFPPRFSGLQFPNYSSELNVNALELDDSALYLCASSSTDRGETEAFFGQGTRLTVV.

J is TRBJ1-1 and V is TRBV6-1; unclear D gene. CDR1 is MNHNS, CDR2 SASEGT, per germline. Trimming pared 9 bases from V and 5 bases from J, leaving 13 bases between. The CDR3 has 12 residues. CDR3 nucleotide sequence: TGTGCCAGTAACCCCCAGGCTACTGAAGCTTTCTTT. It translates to CASNPQATEAFF.

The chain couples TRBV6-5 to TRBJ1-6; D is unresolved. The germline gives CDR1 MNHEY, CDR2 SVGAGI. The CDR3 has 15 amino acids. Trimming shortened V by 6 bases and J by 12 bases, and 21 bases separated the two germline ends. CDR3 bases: TGTGCCAGCAGGAAACAACAAGGACGGAGTCAACCCCTCCACTTT. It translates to CASRKQQGRSQPLHF.

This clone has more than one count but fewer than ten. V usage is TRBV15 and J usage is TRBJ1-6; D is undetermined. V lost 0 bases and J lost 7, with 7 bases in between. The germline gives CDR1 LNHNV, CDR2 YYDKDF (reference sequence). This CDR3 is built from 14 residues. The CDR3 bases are TGTGCCACCAGCAGAGATCCTGCAAATTCACCCCTCCACTTT. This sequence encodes CATSRDPANSPLHF. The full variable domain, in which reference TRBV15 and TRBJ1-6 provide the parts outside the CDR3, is DAMVIQNPRYQVTQFGKPVTLSCSQTLNHNVMYWYQQKSSQAPKLLFHYYDKDFNNEADTPDNFQSRRPNTSFCFLDIRSPGLGDTAMYLCATSRDPANSPLHFGNGTRLTVT.

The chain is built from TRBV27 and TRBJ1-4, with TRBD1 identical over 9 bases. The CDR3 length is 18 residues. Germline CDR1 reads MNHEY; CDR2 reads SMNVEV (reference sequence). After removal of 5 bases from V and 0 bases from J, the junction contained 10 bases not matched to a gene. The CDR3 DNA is TGTGCCAGCAGTCACAAAGTCGGGACAGGGTCAACTAATGAAAAACTGTTTTTT. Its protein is CASSHKVGTGSTNEKLFF.

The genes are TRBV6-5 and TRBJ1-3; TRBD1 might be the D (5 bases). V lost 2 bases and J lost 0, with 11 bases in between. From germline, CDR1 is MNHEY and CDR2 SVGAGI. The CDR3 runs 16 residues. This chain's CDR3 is CASSYGPGISGNTIYF. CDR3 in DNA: TGTGCCAGCAGTTACGGGCCAGGGATCTCTGGAAACACCATATATTTT.

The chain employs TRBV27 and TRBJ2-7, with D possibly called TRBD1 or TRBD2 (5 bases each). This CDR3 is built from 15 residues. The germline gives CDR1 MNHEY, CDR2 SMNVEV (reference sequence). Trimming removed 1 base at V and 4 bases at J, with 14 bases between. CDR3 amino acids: CASSLLGTAVYEQYF. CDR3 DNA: TGTGCCAGCAGTTTATTGGGGACCGCGGTGTACGAGCAGTACTTC.

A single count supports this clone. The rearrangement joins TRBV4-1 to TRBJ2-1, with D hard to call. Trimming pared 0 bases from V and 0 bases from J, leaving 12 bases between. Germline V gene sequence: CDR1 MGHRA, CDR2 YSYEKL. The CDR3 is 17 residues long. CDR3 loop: CASSQDRASNSYNEQFF. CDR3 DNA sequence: TGCGCCAGCAGCCAAGATCGAGCTAGTAACTCCTACAATGAGCAGTTCTTC.

This chain's CDR3 is CASSYQSGAAKETQYF. The CDR3, as DNA: TGTGCCAGCAGTTACCAATCGGGGGCCGCCAAGGAGACCCAGTACTTC. This chain connects TRBV6-5 to TRBJ2-5; D tentatively reads TRBD1 or TRBD2 (6 bases each). Germline lookup yields CDR1 MNHEY and CDR2 SVGAGI. The length of the CDR3 is 16 residues. The V end was cut by 2 bases, the J end by 5 bases, with 18 bases between.

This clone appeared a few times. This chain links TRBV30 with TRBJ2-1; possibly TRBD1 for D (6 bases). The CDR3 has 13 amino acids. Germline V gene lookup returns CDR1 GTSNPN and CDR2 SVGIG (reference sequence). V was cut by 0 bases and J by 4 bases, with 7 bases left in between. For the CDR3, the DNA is TGTGCCTGGAGTGTCAGGGGTTACAATGAGCAGTTCTTC. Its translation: CAWSVRGYNEQFF.